A selection of T cell receptor beta chains follows, all from one sample in a study of control samples from healthy donors and cancer patients. The method was immunoSEQ multiplex PCR; TCRdb's version includes in-frame clones alone and lacks a portion of them. The sample records 130,000 or so clones, 85% to 90% being singletons. The sample taken for sequencing was PBMCs. The source of these receptors is a man aged 50 or older with head and neck cancer. Each CDR3 is given with its conserved first and last residue. The order of the fields is V gene, clone size, D gene, J gene, CDR3 protein, CDR3 DNA. The D gene is left open where the match is weak. Only some rows state a clone size, as once, few, many or a class for expanded clones.

v_gene: TRBV6-5; abundance: -; d_gene: -; j_gene: TRBJ2-5; CDR3aa: CASKFGETQYF; CDR3nt: TGTGCCAGCAAGTTCGGAGAGACCCAGTACTTC
v_gene: TRBV7-6; abundance: -; d_gene: -; j_gene: TRBJ1-1; CDR3aa: CASSSIQATEAFF; CDR3nt: TGTGCCAGCAGCTCCATACAGGCGACTGAAGCTTTCTTT
v_gene: TRBV9; abundance: -; d_gene: -; j_gene: TRBJ2-2; CDR3aa: CASSAGTSHTGELFF; CDR3nt: TGTGCCAGCAGCGCAGGGACAAGTCACACCGGGGAGCTGTTTTTT
v_gene: TRBV5-1; abundance: -; d_gene: -; j_gene: TRBJ2-2; CDR3aa: CASSLDFAGNTGELFF; CDR3nt: TGCGCCAGCAGCTTGGATTTCGCAGGGAACACCGGGGAGCTGTTTTTT
v_gene: TRBV3-1/TRBV3-2; abundance: -; d_gene: -; j_gene: TRBJ1-1; CDR3aa: CASSAGQMNTEAFF; CDR3nt: TGTGCCAGCAGCGCCGGACAGATGAACACTGAAGCTTTCTTT
v_gene: TRBV13; abundance: -; d_gene: TRBD2; j_gene: TRBJ2-7; CDR3aa: CASSPRVSGADEQYF; CDR3nt: TGTGCCAGCAGCCCCCGGGTTAGCGGGGCGGACGAGCAGTACTTC
v_gene: TRBV19; abundance: -; d_gene: -; j_gene: TRBJ2-1; CDR3aa: CASSIEEGAYNEQFF; CDR3nt: TGTGCCAGTAGTATAGAGGAGGGCGCCTACAATGAGCAGTTCTTC
v_gene: TRBV3-1/TRBV3-2; abundance: -; d_gene: TRBD1; j_gene: TRBJ1-2; CDR3aa: CASSQEPGQGTHYGYTF; CDR3nt: TGTGCCAGCAGCCAAGAGCCCGGACAGGGCACCCACTATGGCTACACCTTC
v_gene: TRBV2; abundance: few; d_gene: -; j_gene: TRBJ2-7; CDR3aa: CASSEGGILYEQYF; CDR3nt: TGTGCCAGCAGTGAAGGTGGGATCCTTTACGAGCAGTACTTC
v_gene: TRBV6-6; abundance: once; d_gene: -; j_gene: TRBJ2-2; CDR3aa: CASSYSTGGAGELFF; CDR3nt: TGTGCCAGCAGTTACTCGACGGGCGGGGCTGGGGAGCTGTTTTTT
v_gene: TRBV11-1; abundance: -; d_gene: -; j_gene: TRBJ2-7; CDR3aa: CASSLAPDSTYEQYF; CDR3nt: TGTGCCAGCAGCTTAGCTCCCGACAGTACCTACGAGCAGTACTTC
v_gene: TRBV30; abundance: -; d_gene: TRBD1; j_gene: TRBJ2-1; CDR3aa: CAWSVLDRVYNEQFF; CDR3nt: TGTGCCTGGAGTGTTCTGGACAGGGTATACAATGAGCAGTTCTTC
v_gene: TRBV11-2; abundance: -; d_gene: TRBD2; j_gene: TRBJ2-1; CDR3aa: CASSLDVAGERGEQFF; CDR3nt: TGTGCCAGCAGCTTAGACGTAGCGGGAGAGCGGGGTGAGCAGTTCTTC
v_gene: TRBV7-3; abundance: -; d_gene: -; j_gene: TRBJ2-1; CDR3aa: CASSLTTGLTYNEQFF; CDR3nt: TGTGCCAGCAGCTTAACGACAGGTTTGACCTACAATGAGCAGTTCTTC
v_gene: TRBV11-2; abundance: -; d_gene: -; j_gene: TRBJ2-2; CDR3aa: CASSPWGHTNTGELFF; CDR3nt: TGTGCCAGCAGCCCCTGGGGACACACGAACACCGGGGAGCTGTTTTTT
v_gene: TRBV11-2; abundance: few; d_gene: -; j_gene: TRBJ2-7; CDR3aa: CASSLANLGGQNF; CDR3nt: TGTGCCAGCAGCTTGGCCAACTTGGGCGGACAAAACTTC
v_gene: TRBV3-1/TRBV3-2; abundance: -; d_gene: -; j_gene: TRBJ2-3; CDR3aa: CASSQERRLGTDTQYF; CDR3nt: TGTGCCAGCAGCCAAGAAAGGCGGCTGGGGACAGATACGCAGTATTTT
v_gene: TRBV28; abundance: -; d_gene: -; j_gene: TRBJ1-2; CDR3aa: CASSSQAARGYGYTF; CDR3nt: TGTGCCAGCAGTTCCCAGGCAGCCAGAGGCTATGGCTACACCTTC
v_gene: TRBV3-1/TRBV3-2; abundance: -; d_gene: -; j_gene: TRBJ2-5; CDR3aa: CASSLSSDVQETQYF; CDR3nt: TGTGCCAGCAGCCTATCTAGTGATGTCCAAGAGACCCAGTACTTC
v_gene: TRBV6-6; abundance: -; d_gene: -; j_gene: TRBJ2-7; CDR3aa: CASSYSLPGRYEQYF; CDR3nt: TGTGCCAGCAGTTACTCGCTTCCGGGGCGCTACGAGCAGTACTTC
v_gene: TRBV5-1; abundance: -; d_gene: TRBD2; j_gene: TRBJ2-7; CDR3aa: CASRASGAYEQYF; CDR3nt: TGCGCCAGCAGGGCTAGCGGGGCCTACGAGCAGTACTTC
v_gene: TRBV12-3/TRBV12-4; abundance: -; d_gene: TRBD1; j_gene: TRBJ1-1; CDR3aa: CASSRQGITEAFF; CDR3nt: TGTGCCAGCAGCCGACAGGGGATCACTGAAGCTTTCTTT
v_gene: TRBV9; abundance: -; d_gene: TRBD1; j_gene: TRBJ1-1; CDR3aa: CASSVGQGRDTEAFF; CDR3nt: TGTGCCAGCAGCGTAGGACAGGGTCGTGACACTGAAGCTTTCTTT
v_gene: TRBV5-6; abundance: -; d_gene: -; j_gene: TRBJ2-1; CDR3aa: CASREGETYYNEQFF; CDR3nt: TGTGCCAGCAGGGAGGGGGAGACGTACTACAATGAGCAGTTCTTC
v_gene: TRBV27; abundance: -; d_gene: TRBD1; j_gene: TRBJ2-2; CDR3aa: CASSLNPGQGFTGELFF; CDR3nt: TGTGCCAGCAGTCTAAACCCGGGACAGGGATTCACCGGGGAGCTGTTTTTT
v_gene: TRBV29-1; abundance: -; d_gene: -; j_gene: TRBJ2-1; CDR3aa: CSAPRGGASYNEQFF; CDR3nt: TGCAGCGCCCCGCGGGGAGGAGCTTCCTACAATGAGCAGTTCTTC
v_gene: TRBV28; abundance: -; d_gene: TRBD2; j_gene: TRBJ2-7; CDR3aa: CASSLGGLAGDAGGQYF; CDR3nt: TGTGCCAGCAGTTTGGGGGGACTAGCGGGAGATGCCGGTGGGCAGTACTTC
v_gene: TRBV9; abundance: once; d_gene: -; j_gene: TRBJ1-1; CDR3aa: CASSVSGRMNTEAFF; CDR3nt: TGTGCCAGCAGCGTCTCAGGGAGGATGAACACTGAAGCTTTCTTT
v_gene: TRBV6-5; abundance: -; d_gene: -; j_gene: TRBJ2-1; CDR3aa: CASSRGDEQFF; CDR3nt: TGTGCCAGCAGTCGCGGGGATGAGCAGTTCTTC
v_gene: TRBV21-1; abundance: -; d_gene: -; j_gene: TRBJ1-2; CDR3aa: CASRKGGGEISNYGYTF; CDR3nt: TGTGCCAGCAGAAAGGGGGGGGGTGAAATATCCAACTATGGCTACACCTTC
v_gene: TRBV29-1; abundance: -; d_gene: -; j_gene: TRBJ2-7; CDR3aa: CSVGSGGSPYEQYF; CDR3nt: TGCAGCGTTGGGTCAGGGGGGTCCCCCTACGAGCAGTACTTC
v_gene: TRBV7-2; abundance: -; d_gene: -; j_gene: TRBJ1-4; CDR3aa: CASSLQYNEKLFF; CDR3nt: TGTGCCAGCAGCCTCCAGTATAATGAAAAACTGTTTTTT
v_gene: TRBV11-2; abundance: -; d_gene: -; j_gene: TRBJ1-1; CDR3aa: CASTLPRGPEAFF; CDR3nt: TGTGCCAGCACTCTACCCAGGGGCCCTGAAGCTTTCTTT
v_gene: TRBV27; abundance: -; d_gene: -; j_gene: TRBJ1-2; CDR3aa: CASSSIPTTYGYTF; CDR3nt: TGTGCCAGCAGTTCCATACCGACTACCTATGGCTACACCTTC
v_gene: TRBV28; abundance: once; d_gene: -; j_gene: TRBJ2-7; CDR3aa: CASRSGSSYEQYF; CDR3nt: TGTGCCAGCAGGTCGGGGAGCTCCTACGAGCAGTACTTC
v_gene: TRBV19; abundance: -; d_gene: TRBD2; j_gene: TRBJ2-1; CDR3aa: CASSIPSGNYEQFF; CDR3nt: TGTGCCAGTAGTATACCTAGCGGGAATTATGAGCAGTTCTTC
v_gene: TRBV20-1; abundance: -; d_gene: -; j_gene: TRBJ1-4; CDR3aa: CSARLEKLFF; CDR3nt: TGCAGTGCTAGGCTTGAAAAACTGTTTTTT
v_gene: TRBV7-9; abundance: -; d_gene: TRBD1; j_gene: TRBJ2-2; CDR3aa: CASSSGQGGFTGELFF; CDR3nt: TGTGCCAGCAGCTCCGGACAGGGGGGATTCACCGGGGAGCTGTTTTTT
v_gene: TRBV18; abundance: -; d_gene: TRBD2; j_gene: TRBJ2-3; CDR3aa: CASAGAAGTDTQYF; CDR3nt: TGTGCCAGCGCCGGGGCAGCGGGGACAGATACGCAGTATTTT
v_gene: TRBV2; abundance: -; d_gene: TRBD2; j_gene: TRBJ2-1; CDR3aa: CASRPPGLAASSYNEQFF; CDR3nt: TGTGCCAGCAGGCCTCCGGGACTAGCGGCGAGCTCCTACAATGAGCAGTTCTTC
v_gene: TRBV28; abundance: -; d_gene: -; j_gene: TRBJ1-5; CDR3aa: CASSLMAGHLPPNQPQHF; CDR3nt: TGTGCCAGCAGTTTAATGGCCGGACACTTACCACCCAATCAGCCCCAGCATTTT
v_gene: TRBV7-9; abundance: -; d_gene: -; j_gene: TRBJ2-3; CDR3aa: CASSLVRDTQYF; CDR3nt: TGTGCCAGCAGCTTAGTACGAGATACGCAGTATTTT
v_gene: TRBV6-1; abundance: -; d_gene: -; j_gene: TRBJ2-3; CDR3aa: CASSEAWTPGTDTQYF; CDR3nt: TGTGCCAGCAGTGAAGCCTGGACCCCTGGCACAGATACGCAGTATTTT
v_gene: TRBV19; abundance: -; d_gene: -; j_gene: TRBJ1-5; CDR3aa: CASSIGGGRREPQHF; CDR3nt: TGTGCCAGTAGTATCGGGGGAGGGCGCCGGGAGCCCCAGCATTTT
v_gene: TRBV4-2; abundance: -; d_gene: -; j_gene: TRBJ1-2; CDR3aa: CASSQSGSANYGYTF; CDR3nt: TGTGCCAGCAGCCAGTCAGGGTCCGCTAACTATGGCTACACCTTC
v_gene: TRBV5-1; abundance: -; d_gene: -; j_gene: TRBJ2-5; CDR3aa: CASSLAASQETQYF; CDR3nt: TGCGCCAGCAGCTTGGCCGCTAGTCAAGAGACCCAGTACTTC
v_gene: TRBV6-6; abundance: few; d_gene: -; j_gene: TRBJ1-5; CDR3aa: CASSYNGDQPQHF; CDR3nt: TGTGCCAGCAGTTACAACGGAGATCAGCCCCAGCATTTT
v_gene: TRBV6-5; abundance: -; d_gene: -; j_gene: TRBJ2-7; CDR3aa: CARRDCYEQYF; CDR3nt: TGTGCCAGACGGGATTGTTACGAGCAGTACTTC
v_gene: TRBV18; abundance: -; d_gene: TRBD2; j_gene: TRBJ2-1; CDR3aa: CASSPPGLAGGSSYNEQFF; CDR3nt: TGTGCCAGCTCACCACCAGGACTAGCGGGAGGCAGCTCCTACAATGAGCAGTTCTTC
v_gene: TRBV9; abundance: -; d_gene: TRBD2; j_gene: TRBJ2-2; CDR3aa: CASSVRGAGDTGELFF; CDR3nt: TGTGCCAGCAGCGTCCGGGGCGCGGGGGACACCGGGGAGCTGTTTTTT
v_gene: TRBV21-1; abundance: -; d_gene: -; j_gene: TRBJ2-2; CDR3aa: CASSSGLAGDTRLGTGELFF; CDR3nt: TGTGCCAGCAGCTCGGGGCTAGCGGGAGACACGAGACTAGGCACCGGGGAGCTGTTTTTT
v_gene: TRBV11-3; abundance: -; d_gene: -; j_gene: TRBJ1-3; CDR3aa: CASSLDPTDLRNTIYF; CDR3nt: TGTGCCAGCAGCTTAGATCCAACGGATCTGCGAAACACCATATATTTT
v_gene: TRBV11-2; abundance: -; d_gene: -; j_gene: TRBJ2-1; CDR3aa: CASSPQTRAYNEQFF; CDR3nt: TGTGCCAGCAGCCCACAGACCCGAGCCTACAATGAGCAGTTCTTC
v_gene: TRBV6-5; abundance: -; d_gene: TRBD1; j_gene: TRBJ2-7; CDR3aa: CASITGQGVYEQYF; CDR3nt: TGTGCTAGCATTACGGGACAGGGGGTCTACGAGCAGTACTTC
v_gene: TRBV7-9; abundance: once; d_gene: TRBD1; j_gene: TRBJ2-5; CDR3aa: CASSLSSSGQGYQETQYF; CDR3nt: TGTGCCAGCAGCTTATCTTCTTCGGGACAGGGGTACCAAGAGACCCAGTACTTC
v_gene: TRBV4-2; abundance: -; d_gene: TRBD2; j_gene: TRBJ2-7; CDR3aa: CASSQPGLAKSYEQYF; CDR3nt: TGTGCCAGCAGCCAACCTGGACTAGCGAAATCCTACGAGCAGTACTTC
v_gene: TRBV2; abundance: -; d_gene: -; j_gene: TRBJ2-2; CDR3aa: CASSEVRQGTGELFF; CDR3nt: TGTGCCAGCAGTGAAGTGCGGCAGGGCACCGGGGAGCTGTTTTTT